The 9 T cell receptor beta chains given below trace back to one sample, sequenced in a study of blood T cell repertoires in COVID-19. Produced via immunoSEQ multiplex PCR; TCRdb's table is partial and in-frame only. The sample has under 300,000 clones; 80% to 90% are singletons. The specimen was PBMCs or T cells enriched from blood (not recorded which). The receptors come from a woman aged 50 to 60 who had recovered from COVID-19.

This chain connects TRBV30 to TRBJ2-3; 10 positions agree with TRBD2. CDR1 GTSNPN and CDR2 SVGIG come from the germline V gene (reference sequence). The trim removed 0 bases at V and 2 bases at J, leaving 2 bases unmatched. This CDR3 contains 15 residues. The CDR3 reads CAWSVSGRATDTQYF. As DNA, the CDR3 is TGTGCCTGGAGTGTAAGCGGGAGGGCCACAGATACGCAGTATTTT.

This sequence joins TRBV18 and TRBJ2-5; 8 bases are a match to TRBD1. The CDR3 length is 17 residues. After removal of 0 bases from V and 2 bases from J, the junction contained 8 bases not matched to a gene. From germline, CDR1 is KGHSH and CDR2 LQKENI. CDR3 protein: CASSPPGTGGTQETQYF. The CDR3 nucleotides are TGTGCCAGCTCACCACCCGGTACAGGGGGGACTCAAGAGACCCAGTACTTC.

CDR3 coding DNA: TGTGCCAGTAGTATGAGTGTAAGAGGAAACAATGAGCAGTTCTTC. Translation gives CASSMSVRGNNEQFF. The rearrangement links TRBV19 to TRBJ2-1; D gene ambiguous. Deletions cut 3 bases from V and 5 bases from J, with 14 bases between. The CDR3 runs to 15 residues. Germline CDR1 and CDR2: LNHDA and SQIVND (reference sequence). Combining the CDR3 with reference TRBV19 and TRBJ2-1 gives the whole variable domain DGGITQSPKYLFRKEGQNVTLSCEQNLNHDAMYWYRQDPGQGLRLIYYSQIVNDFQKGDIAEGYSVSREKKESFPLTVTSAQKNPTAFYLCASSMSVRGNNEQFFGPGTRLTVL.

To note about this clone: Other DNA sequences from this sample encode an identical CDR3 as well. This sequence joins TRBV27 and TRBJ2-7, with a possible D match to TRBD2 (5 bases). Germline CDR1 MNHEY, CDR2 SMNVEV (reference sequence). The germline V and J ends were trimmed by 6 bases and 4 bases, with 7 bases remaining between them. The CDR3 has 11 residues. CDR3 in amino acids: CASRSGYEQYF. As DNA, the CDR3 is TGTGCCAGCAGATCGGGGTACGAGCAGTACTTC.

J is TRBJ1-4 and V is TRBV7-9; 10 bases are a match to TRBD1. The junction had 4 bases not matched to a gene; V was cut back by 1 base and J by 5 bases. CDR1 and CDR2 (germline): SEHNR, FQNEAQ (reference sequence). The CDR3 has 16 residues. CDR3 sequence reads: CASSLVPGQGNEKLFF. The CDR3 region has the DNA TGTGCCAGCAGCTTAGTCCCGGGACAGGGGAATGAAAAACTGTTTTTT.

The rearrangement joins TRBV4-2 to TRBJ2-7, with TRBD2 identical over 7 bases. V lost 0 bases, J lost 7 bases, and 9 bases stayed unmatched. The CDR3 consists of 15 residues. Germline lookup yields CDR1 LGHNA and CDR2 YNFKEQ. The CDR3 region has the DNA TGTGCCAGCAGCCAAGATTGGGGAGGGGAGAGGGAGCAGTACTTC. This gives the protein CASSQDWGGEREQYF.

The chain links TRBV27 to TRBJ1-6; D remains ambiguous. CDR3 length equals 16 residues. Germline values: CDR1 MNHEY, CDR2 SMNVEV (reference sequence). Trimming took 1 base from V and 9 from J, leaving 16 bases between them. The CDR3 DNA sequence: TGTGCCAGCAGTTTATTTTTTCGGGAGGGTGGTTCACCCCTCCACTTT. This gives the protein CASSLFFREGGSPLHF.

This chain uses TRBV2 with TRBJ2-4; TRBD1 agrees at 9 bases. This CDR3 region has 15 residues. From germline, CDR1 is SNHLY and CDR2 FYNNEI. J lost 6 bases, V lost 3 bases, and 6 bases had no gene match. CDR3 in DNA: TGTGCCAGCAGTGATCCCGGACAGGGGAGAAACATTCAGTACTTC. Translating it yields CASSDPGQGRNIQYF.

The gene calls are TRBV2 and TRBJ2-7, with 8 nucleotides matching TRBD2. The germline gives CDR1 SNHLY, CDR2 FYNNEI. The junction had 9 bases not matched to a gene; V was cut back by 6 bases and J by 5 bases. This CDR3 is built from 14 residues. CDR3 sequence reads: CASSGDSGIHEQYF. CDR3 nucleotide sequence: TGTGCCAGCAGCGGGGATAGCGGGATTCACGAGCAGTACTTC.